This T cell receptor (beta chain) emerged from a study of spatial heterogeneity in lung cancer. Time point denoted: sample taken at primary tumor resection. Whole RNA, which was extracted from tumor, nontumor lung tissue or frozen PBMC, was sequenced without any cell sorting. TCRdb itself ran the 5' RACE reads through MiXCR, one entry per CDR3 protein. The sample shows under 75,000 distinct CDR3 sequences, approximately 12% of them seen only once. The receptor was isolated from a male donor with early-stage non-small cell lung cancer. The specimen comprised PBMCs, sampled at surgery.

The CDR3 DNA reads as TGTGCCAGCAGCCAAGAAACTGGGTCTCAGCCCCAGCATTTT. As protein: CASSQETGSQPQHF. This chain connects TRBV4-2 to TRBJ1-5; D unresolved. CDR3 length: 14 amino acids. Trimming removed 0 bases at V and 6 bases at J, with 9 bases between. The germline CDR1 and CDR2 sequences are LGHNA and YNFKEQ.